Detailed here is one T cell receptor beta chain. The CDR3 runs 16 residues. Germline CDR1 reads SGHNT; CDR2 reads YYREEE (reference sequence). V lost 7 bases and J lost 2, with 16 bases in between. These data originate in a study of PD-L1 blockade in urothelial cancer. Time point given: peripheral blood 6 weeks after treatment start. Using immunoSEQ multiplex PCR, the repertoire was profiled, and TCRdb retains in-frame clones only, with some absent. This table has about 41,000 clones, about 85% appearing once. This chain connects TRBV5-4 to TRBJ2-6, with D maybe TRBD2 (6 bases). This sample comprised PBMCs, obtained around atezolizumab (anti-PD-L1) treatment. The source is a man between 65 and 85 years old with urothelial cancer. The CDR3 nucleotides read TGTGCCAGCCGGGGAGGTGGACTCCCTGGGGCCAACGTCCTGACTTTC. It encodes CASRGGGLPGANVLTF.